The clone carrying this TCR beta chain was picked up many times. Libraries of naive CD8 cells were prepared from approximately 20,000 to 1,000,000 sorted cells using 10%, 30% or 50% RNA. Naive CD8 T cell sorting was performed on the CD8+CD4-CCR7+CD45RA+ phenotype. This specimen comes from a study of molecular identifiers for immune sequencing clone quantification. Previously reported methods and listed TCR primers produced the bulk TCR libraries. One entry per CDR3 protein, called by TCRdb with MiXCR from the PCR reads. The table records about half a million distinct CDR3 sequences, 20% to 25% of them present only once. Germline assignment: CDR1 KGHDR and CDR2 SFDVKD. The V and J ends lost 4 bases and 6 bases, in that order; junction bases with no gene match: 6. CDR3 length equals 15 residues.

The chain couples TRBV24-1 to TRBJ2-3, with 10 bases lining up with TRBD1. This sequence originates from a human donor in good health. Some libraries in this study had Jurkat cell RNA spiked in. What was sequenced was naive CD8+ T cells from blood, with Jurkat cell RNA spiked in. Subset here: FACS-sorted CD8+CD4-CCR7+CD45RA+ naive T cells. This CDR3 is CATSETTGGRDTQYF. The CDR3 DNA reads as TGTGCCACCAGTGAAACGACAGGGGGCCGGGATACGCAGTATTTT.